This TCR beta chain comes out of a study of blood T cells in healthy people across ages (dated by TCRdb to the mid-2010s). General notes on the study: In model experiments, template switching captured about one uniquely barcoded TCR beta cDNA molecule for every two T cells. The study measured age-related changes in TCR beta repertoire diversity using deep sequencing normalized with unique cDNA molecular identifiers. Four age groups were formed from the donors: young (average roughly 16 years), middle-aged (approximately 42), aged (around 68) and long-lived (around 80). To avoid experimental bias, donors of different ages were spread randomly across the sequencing lanes. The study analyzed two additional independent replicas of 1 million unique cDNA reads from the same blood draw for two donors, one aged 18 to 30 and one aged 80 or older.

Findings and caveats that apply to the study as a whole: Compared with the aged group, the long-lived group had more naive CD4+ T cells, fewer expanded clones and increased TCR diversity, a pattern suggesting age selection. Observed TCR beta diversity per million T cells fell roughly linearly with age, and a significant reduction was already apparent by age around 40. Donor CMV infection status was unknown, potentially confounding age-related changes in expanded clonotypes. Since profiling was done on bulk unsorted PBMCs, naive and antigen-experienced compartments could not be conclusively compared. Estimates of total diversity based on one million sequenced T cells were considered lower bounds and underestimates. There was a strong correlation between observed TCR beta diversity and the percentage of naive T cells measured by flow cytometry.

Donors were a few dozen systemically healthy Caucasian individuals from Russia aged roughly 6 to 100 years. Around 10 milliliters of peripheral blood were collected from each donor into EDTA-treated Vacutainer tubes. Ficoll-Paque density-gradient centrifugation was used to isolate PBMCs, with at least 6.5 million obtained per sample. Trizol reagent was used to extract total RNA from PBMCs, with at least 5 micrograms per sample. The percentages of naive CD45RAhigh/CD27high T cells were determined by flow cytometry on a PBMC aliquot from every donor. V and J are truncated by 5 bases and 8 bases respectively, leaving an intervening sequence of 19 bases. The CDR3 measures 16 amino acids from cysteine to phenylalanine. Only the CDR3 DNA is retained, 48 bases long and in frame from the first base. The germline V gene supplies CDR1 SGHTA and CDR2 FQGNSA. A word on this clonotype: The clone's antigen remains unknown. It has no much larger one-base neighbor in the sample; base qualities were not kept.

The library was prepared using 5' RACE. The instrument was an Illumina HiSeq 2500. A second PCR of about 6 to 12 cycles was run with a J-beta primer mix and a sample-barcoded 5' primer. A unique molecular identifier was introduced onto each TCR beta cDNA molecule by a template-switch 5' adaptor carrying 12 random nucleotides. Each sample yielded at least 2.5 million CDR3-containing paired-end reads. First-strand cDNA was synthesized from all RNA with the Mint cDNA synthesis kit, primed by a TRBC-specific oligonucleotide. Following uracil-DNA glycosylase treatment, all cDNA underwent a first 18-cycle PCR with the universal primers M1SS and BC2_uni_R. The study's own analysis went as follows. For normalization, 1 million high-quality reads were randomly selected from each sample, with every read carrying a distinct molecular identifier. Instead of being binned into consensus sequences, reads that shared molecular identifiers were thrown out. MiTCR, set to a Q25 quality threshold and the strictest error-elimination algorithm, was used for CDR3 identification, clonotype clustering and error correction. A nonparametric unseen species model with Euler transformation was used to estimate a lower bound on total TCR beta diversity. Clones were called with MiXCR by TCRdb after fastp trimmed the public reads at Q25, and only in-frame beta chains were retained. Every CDR3 protein is listed once, alongside the most common genes and DNA of its rows. The V and J calls were not made by the authors but by TCRdb's processing. The sample table contains just over 800,000 distinct CDR3 sequences; only one count was recorded for around two thirds of them. Of the sample, around 30% is held by the ten largest clones.

Rearrangement joined TRBV7-2 to TRBJ1-6; tentative D gene TRBD1, with 5 bases matching. This TCR was recovered from a man aged 30 to 39 in good health. What was sequenced was blood. The DNA sequence is as follows: TGTGCCAGCAGCACCCACGGGGCCGACGGAGATTCACCCCTCCACTTT. Its amino acids are CASSTHGADGDSPLHF.